Presented here are 9 T cell receptor beta chains from one specimen sequenced in a study of a mutant IDH1 vaccine in newly diagnosed glioma. Indicated time point: baseline, week 1 (first vaccination visit). Sample treatment: pre-vaccination baseline after standard-of-care therapy. Measured with immunoSEQ multiplex PCR; TCRdb has only the in-frame clones, and not every one. The sample includes about 92,000 clones, 83% of them seen just once. The material was PBMCs, obtained from a glioma patient treated with radiotherapy, temozolomide or both. The receptors stem from a woman aged 45-65 years with glioma.

V gene TRBV2 combines with J gene TRBJ1-5, with a tentative D call TRBD1 (5 bases). CDR3 length: 15 residues. V lost 6 bases and J 2 bases, leaving 14 bases between the germline ends. The germline V gene encodes CDR1 SNHLY and CDR2 FYNNEI. The CDR3 loop is CASRPVRGRNQPQHF. CDR3 DNA: TGTGCCAGCAGGCCAGTAAGGGGCCGCAATCAGCCCCAGCATTTT.

This chain's CDR3 is CATSDRVVPREQYF. The CDR3 bases are TGTGCCACCTCCGACAGGGTTGTTCCCCGCGAGCAGTACTTC. J is TRBJ2-7 and V is TRBV10-3; 7 positions match TRBD1. The CDR3 length is 14 residues. The junction had 15 bases not matched to a gene; V was cut back by 10 bases and J by 6 bases. Looked up from germline, CDR1 is ENHRY and CDR2 is SYGVKD.

The V and J genes are TRBV6-4 and TRBJ2-5, with D uncertain. V was shortened by 4 bases and J by 1 base, with 7 bases between the two germline ends. Germline lookup yields CDR1 MRHNA and CDR2 SNTAGT. CDR3 length: 13 amino acids. The CDR3 DNA sequence: TGTGCCAGCAGTGCTGGCCCCCAAGAGACCCAGTACTTC. Translating gives CASSAGPQETQYF.

The chain uses TRBV6-5 and TRBJ1-2; 7 positions match TRBD1. The J segment lost 5 bases and the V segment lost 7 bases, leaving 10 bases of the junction unmatched. This CDR3 spans 14 amino acids. CDR1 is MNHEY and CDR2 is SVGAGI in the germline V gene. In nucleotides, the CDR3 is TGTGCCAGCAACAGAGACCCAGGGGGTTATGGCTACACCTTC. The encoded protein is CASNRDPGGYGYTF.

The chain links TRBV9 to TRBJ2-7, with 8 nucleotides matching TRBD2. The V gene's germline CDR1 is SGDLS and CDR2 YYNGEE. The CDR3 extends over 15 amino acids. Trimming removed 4 bases from V and 6 bases from J; junction bases left unmatched: 12. CDR3 coding DNA: TGTGCCAGCAGCCCACTCGCGGGGGGCCCCTTCGAGCAGTACTTC. Residues: CASSPLAGGPFEQYF.

The CDR3 is CASSPQVSTGELFF. The DNA for the CDR3 is TGTGCCAGCTCACCACAGGTGTCCACCGGGGAGCTGTTTTTT. The chain joins TRBV18 to TRBJ2-2; D gene uncertain. This CDR3 is 14 amino acids long. Trimming left V 1 base short and J 4 bases short, with 7 bases between. Germline-derived CDR1 and CDR2 are KGHSH and LQKENI.

The rearrangement links TRBV11-3 to TRBJ2-2; D is uncertain. V was pared by 2 bases and J by 1 base, with 2 bases between. Per the germline V gene, CDR1 is SGHNT and CDR2 is YENEEA. CDR3 length: 13 amino acids. The CDR3 nucleotides read TGTGCCAGCAGCTTAAGGAACACCGGGGAGCTGTTTTTT. It translates to CASSLRNTGELFF.

The gene calls are TRBV18 and TRBJ1-2, with TRBD1 as a possible D gene (5 bases). Germline CDR1 KGHSH, CDR2 LQKENI. Trimming removed 0 bases at V and 8 bases at J, with 22 bases between. The length of the CDR3 is 17 residues. In DNA, the CDR3 is TGTGCCAGCTCACCACCTTCCAGGGACCCGTCCCTTGGAGGCTACACCTTC. It yields the protein CASSPPSRDPSLGGYTF.

The CDR3 loop reads CAWRQGAGDGYTF. Here the CDR3 DNA reads TGTGCCTGGAGGCAAGGGGCAGGGGATGGCTACACCTTC. The chain carries TRBV30 and TRBJ1-2; perhaps TRBD1 as D (6 bases). This CDR3 is built from 13 residues. Looked up from germline, CDR1 is GTSNPN and CDR2 is SVGIG (reference sequence). V dropped 3 bases and J dropped 6 bases, with 14 bases sitting between them. Looking up the rest from reference TRBV30 and TRBJ1-2 gives the full variable domain: SQTIHQWPATLVQPVGSPLSLECTVEGTSNPNLYWYRQAAGRGLQLLFYSVGIGQISSEVPQNLSASRPQDRQFILSSKKLLLSDSGFYLCAWRQGAGDGYTFGSGTRLTVV.